The sequence of this T cell receptor (beta chain) was determined in a study of shared clonotypes between healthy human individuals. Sequencing used immunoSEQ multiplex PCR; TCRdb keeps in-frame clones, though not all of them. The table lists roughly 890,000 clones, around 92% of them singletons. V lost 1 base and J lost 2, with 15 bases in between. The CDR3 spans 16 residues. Germline V gene data show CDR1 as GTSNPN and CDR2 as SVGIG (reference sequence). As defined, naive CD8 cells were CD45RO-negative and positively selected for CCR7, with terminally differentiated effector memory CD45RA+ cells excluded. General study points: It was observed that roughly 5.1% of naive CD4 clonotypes were shared across several donors. In having few donors, the study represented limited genetic and exposure-history diversity. Clonotypes not shared had lower generation probabilities than those common to all four donors. It was expected that sequencing depth would affect clonotype sharing among donors.

This clone occurred once. Its antigen is unidentified. Sequenced input: naive CD8+ T cells sorted from blood. The V gene is TRBV30, the J gene TRBJ2-1; a possible D gene is TRBD1 (6 bases). This TCR was recovered from a man younger than 45 in good health. The CDR3: CAWSEGFGGPYNEQFF. The DNA for the CDR3 is TGTGCCTGGAGTGAGGGGTTTGGGGGCCCCTACAATGAGCAGTTCTTC. Variable domain in full (rest from reference TRBV30 and TRBJ2-1): SQTIHQWPATLVQPVGSPLSLECTVEGTSNPNLYWYRQAAGRGLQLLFYSVGIGQISSEVPQNLSASRPQDRQFILSSKKLLLSDSGFYLCAWSEGFGGPYNEQFFGPGTRLTVL.